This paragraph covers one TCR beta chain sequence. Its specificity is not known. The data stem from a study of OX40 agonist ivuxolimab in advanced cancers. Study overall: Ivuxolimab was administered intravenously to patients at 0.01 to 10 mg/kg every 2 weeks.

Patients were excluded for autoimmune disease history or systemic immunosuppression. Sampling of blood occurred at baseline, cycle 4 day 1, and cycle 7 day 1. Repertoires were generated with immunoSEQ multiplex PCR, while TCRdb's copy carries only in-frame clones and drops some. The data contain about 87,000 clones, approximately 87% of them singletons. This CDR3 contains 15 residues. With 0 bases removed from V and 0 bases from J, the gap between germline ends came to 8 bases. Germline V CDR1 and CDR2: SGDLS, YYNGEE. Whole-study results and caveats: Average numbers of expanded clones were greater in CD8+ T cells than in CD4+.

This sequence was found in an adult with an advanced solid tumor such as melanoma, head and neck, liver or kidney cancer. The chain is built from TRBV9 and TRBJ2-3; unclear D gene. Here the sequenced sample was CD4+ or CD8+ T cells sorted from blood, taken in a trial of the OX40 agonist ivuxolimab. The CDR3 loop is CASSVGPDSTDTQYF. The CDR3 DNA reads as TGTGCCAGCAGCGTAGGACCGGATAGCACAGATACGCAGTATTTT. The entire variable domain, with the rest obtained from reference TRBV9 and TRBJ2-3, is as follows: DSGVTQTPKHLITATGQRVTLRCSPRSGDLSVYWYQQSLDQGLQFLIQYYNGEERAKGNILERFSAQQFPDLHSELNLSSLELGDSALYFCASSVGPDSTDTQYFGPGTRLTVL.